These T cell receptor beta chains were read from a single sample in a study of response to subunit inactivated influenza vaccine. MiXCR, run by TCRdb on the RT-PCR reads, gives a single entry per CDR3 protein. The repertoire holds 250,000 to 350,000 distinct CDR3 sequences, about 20% seen once, with 9% to 12% in the top ten. The sample here was PBMCs from blood, taken about 20 months after vaccination. Every receptor here comes from a man aged 50-75 years who received an inactivated influenza vaccine. The CDR3 runs from the conserved cysteine through the conserved F or W. The D gene is left open where the match is weak. Expanded clones get a size class; other rows say once, few or many, or leave the size out.

TRBJ1-1,NA,TRBV20-1,NA,CSARDGTANTEAFF,TGCAGTGCTAGAGATGGTACAGCGAACACTGAAGCTTTCTTT
TRBJ2-7,NA,TRBV5-1,few,CASSPGPVAYEQYF,TGCGCCAGCAGCCCCGGTCCTGTTGCCTACGAGCAGTACTTC
TRBJ2-1,TRBD2,TRBV11-2,NA,CASSVSGLAGGLEFF,TGTGCCAGCAGCGTCTCGGGACTAGCGGGGGGACTTGAGTTCTTC
TRBJ1-1,TRBD1,TRBV10-2,NA,CASKARGYTEAFF,TGCGCCAGCAAGGCCAGGGGGTACACTGAAGCTTTCTTT
TRBJ2-6,NA,TRBV27,NA,CASSSVSGANVLTF,TGTGCCAGCAGTTCTGTGTCTGGGGCCAACGTCCTGACTTTC
TRBJ2-5,TRBD1,TRBV5-1,few,CASSFPRQGQETQYF,TGCGCCAGCAGCTTCCCAAGACAGGGCCAAGAGACCCAGTACTTC
TRBJ2-1,TRBD1,TRBV18,NA,CASSSPGQGYNEQFF,TGTGCCAGCTCATCACCGGGACAGGGTTACAATGAGCAGTTCTTC
TRBJ2-7,NA,TRBV5-1,few,CASSPGVIYEQYF,TGCGCCAGCAGCCCGGGAGTTATATACGAGCAGTACTTC
TRBJ1-1,TRBD1,TRBV5-1,few,CASSSGQGANTEAFF,TGCGCCAGCAGCTCCGGACAGGGGGCGAACACTGAAGCTTTCTTT
TRBJ2-2,TRBD2,TRBV9,NA,CASSAGLSGELFF,TGTGCCAGCAGCGCGGGACTATCAGGGGAGCTGTTTTTT
TRBJ2-7,TRBD1,TRBV11-1,few,CASSSDRENYEQYF,TGTGCCAGCAGCTCGGACAGGGAGAACTACGAGCAGTACTTC
TRBJ2-3,NA,TRBV5-1,NA,CASSFSGNTDTQYF,TGCGCCAGCAGCTTCAGCGGAAACACAGATACGCAGTATTTT
TRBJ1-4,TRBD1,TRBV12-3/TRBV12-4,few,CASSLGSGTGEEKLFF,TGTGCCAGCAGTTTAGGTTCCGGGACAGGGGAGGAAAAACTGTTTTTT
TRBJ2-3,NA,TRBV4-1,few,CASSQRETGRLSTDTQYF,TGCGCCAGCAGCCAAAGGGAGACGGGCCGGCTTAGCACAGATACGCAGTATTTT
TRBJ2-1,TRBD1,TRBV29-1,NA,CSTGDSTNEQFF,TGCAGCACCGGGGACAGTACGAATGAGCAGTTCTTC
TRBJ2-5,NA,TRBV5-1,NA,CASSLQADQETQYF,TGCGCCAGCAGCTTGCAGGCAGACCAAGAGACCCAGTACTTC
TRBJ1-2,NA,TRBV7-9,NA,CASSPAGPNYGYTF,TGTGCCAGCAGCCCAGCGGGCCCTAACTATGGCTACACCTTC
TRBJ1-6,NA,TRBV3-1,NA,CASSFGYNSPLHF,TGTGCCAGCAGCTTCGGATATAATTCACCCCTCCACTTT
TRBJ1-5,TRBD1,TRBV28,few,CASSFGQGVSQPQHF,TGTGCCAGCAGTTTTGGGCAGGGGGTGAGTCAGCCCCAGCATTTT
TRBJ1-2,NA,TRBV6-1,NA,CASSDRTGHYGYTF,TGTGCCAGCAGCGACCGTACAGGGCACTATGGCTACACCTTC
TRBJ2-1,NA,TRBV11-1,NA,CASSLGTVGLGEQFF,TGTGCCAGCAGCTTAGGGACAGTGGGTTTAGGTGAGCAGTTCTTC
TRBJ1-2,NA,TRBV5-1,NA,CASSLDGGAWGYTF,TGCGCCAGCAGCTTGGACGGAGGCGCATGGGGCTACACCTTC
TRBJ2-1,NA,TRBV12-3/TRBV12-4,few,CASSLRIGLGDGRLEQFF,TGTGCCAGCAGTTTAAGAATTGGTTTGGGGGACGGAAGACTTGAGCAGTTCTTC
TRBJ2-7,NA,TRBV12-3/TRBV12-4,few,CASSLTARQQYF,TGTGCCAGCAGTTTAACGGCTAGACAGCAGTACTTC
TRBJ1-2,NA,TRBV15,few,CATSRDSQVNYGYTF,TGTGCCACCAGCAGAGATTCTCAGGTGAACTATGGCTACACCTTC
TRBJ1-2,NA,TRBV28,NA,CASSFLPPQPTFRYGYTF,TGTGCCAGCAGTTTCCTTCCCCCACAGCCTACCTTCCGCTATGGCTACACCTTC
TRBJ2-3,TRBD2,TRBV20-1,few,CSATSGTSTDTQYF,TGCAGTGCAACTAGCGGGACTAGCACAGATACGCAGTATTTT
TRBJ1-5,TRBD1,TRBV28,few,CASSRGGSGQPQHF,TGTGCCAGCAGTAGAGGGGGCTCCGGTCAGCCCCAGCATTTT
TRBJ2-7,TRBD2,TRBV28,NA,CASSTGTSDSYEQYF,TGTGCCAGCTCAACCGGGACTAGCGACTCCTACGAGCAGTACTTC
TRBJ2-2,TRBD1,TRBV3-1,NA,CASSPMTGITGELFF,TGTGCCAGCAGCCCCATGACAGGGATAACCGGGGAGCTGTTTTTT
TRBJ2-3,TRBD2,TRBV7-2,many,CASSLLAGGPSTDTQYF,TGTGCCAGCAGCTTACTAGCGGGGGGGCCTAGCACAGATACGCAGTATTTT
TRBJ1-2,TRBD1,TRBV6-1,few,CASSRRPGQGRAYGYTF,TGTGCCAGCAGTCGGAGGCCAGGACAGGGGAGGGCCTATGGCTACACCTTC
TRBJ1-2,TRBD1,TRBV5-1,NA,CASSLDVRGLDGYTF,TGCGCCAGCAGCCTGGATGTTAGGGGGCTGGATGGCTACACCTTC
TRBJ2-1,NA,TRBV10-3,few,CAISVGSEREQFF,TGTGCCATCAGTGTGGGGAGTGAGCGAGAGCAGTTCTTC
TRBJ2-3,NA,TRBV28,NA,CASSLWILGPTDTQYF,TGTGCCAGCAGTTTATGGATACTAGGCCCCACAGATACGCAGTATTTT
TRBJ1-2,NA,TRBV5-1,NA,CASSLEGVDYGYTF,TGCGCCAGCAGCTTGGAGGGGGTGGACTATGGCTACACCTTC
TRBJ1-3,NA,TRBV6-6,many,CASSRGGGNTIYF,TGTGCCAGCAGCCGGGGTGGTGGAAACACCATATATTTT
TRBJ1-5,NA,TRBV20-1,NA,CSGGGQTDQPQHF,TGCAGTGGGGGGGGGCAGACGGATCAGCCCCAGCATTTT
TRBJ1-1,TRBD1,TRBV6-1,NA,CASTRQGGTEAFF,TGTGCCAGCACCCGACAGGGAGGCACTGAAGCTTTCTTT
TRBJ1-1,NA,TRBV29-1,many,CSARTSEAFF,TGCAGTGCAAGGACGAGCGAGGCTTTCTTT
TRBJ1-2,TRBD1,TRBV27,NA,CASSSTGGAMHYGYTF,TGTGCCAGCAGTTCGACAGGGGGCGCGATGCACTATGGCTACACCTTC
TRBJ2-3,NA,TRBV5-1,NA,CASSLEFGATDTQYF,TGCGCCAGCAGCTTGGAATTTGGGGCCACAGATACGCAGTATTTT
TRBJ1-2,TRBD1,TRBV20-1,few,CSASDRDRVGYTF,TGCAGTGCTAGTGACCGGGACAGGGTAGGCTACACCTTC
TRBJ2-2,NA,TRBV7-3,NA,CASSLDGANTGELFF,TGTGCCAGCAGCTTAGACGGAGCGAACACCGGGGAGCTGTTTTTT
TRBJ2-1,NA,TRBV6-5,NA,CASSYGGGTAYEQFF,TGTGCCAGCAGTTACGGTGGCGGGACCGCTTATGAGCAGTTCTTC
TRBJ1-3,NA,TRBV6-5,NA,CASSSRSGNTIYF,TGTGCCAGCAGTTCACGGTCTGGAAACACCATATATTTT
TRBJ1-2,NA,TRBV4-2,NA,CASSQDRRTDYGYTF,TGTGCCAGCAGCCAAGATCGACGGACAGACTATGGCTACACCTTC
TRBJ2-5,TRBD2,TRBV7-9,NA,CASSPRGAGAQETQYF,TGTGCCAGCAGCCCCCGGGGAGCGGGGGCTCAAGAGACCCAGTACTTC
TRBJ1-2,NA,TRBV4-2,many,CASSQDLDSWGYTF,TGTGCCAGCAGCCAAGATCTTGACAGCTGGGGCTACACCTTC
TRBJ2-5,TRBD2,TRBV7-6,many,CASSSPWRTSQETQYF,TGTGCCAGCAGCTCCCCATGGCGGACTAGCCAAGAGACCCAGTACTTC
TRBJ1-1,NA,TRBV12-3/TRBV12-4,few,CASSLYWTSTTEAFF,TGTGCCAGCAGTTTATATTGGACATCGACTACTGAAGCTTTCTTT
TRBJ2-7,NA,TRBV2,few,CATGAVSYEQYF,TGTGCCACCGGGGCGGTTTCCTACGAGCAGTACTTC
TRBJ1-5,NA,TRBV3-1,many,CASSQGGGPQHF,TGTGCCAGCAGCCAAGGGGGGGGGCCCCAGCATTTT
TRBJ2-1,TRBD2,TRBV29-1,NA,CSVEGGRLSYNEQFF,TGCAGCGTTGAAGGCGGGAGGCTGTCCTACAATGAGCAGTTCTTC
TRBJ1-5,NA,TRBV6-5,NA,CASSYSQRRDESNQPQHF,TGTGCCAGCAGTTACTCCCAGCGGAGGGACGAGAGCAATCAGCCCCAGCATTTT
TRBJ2-5,TRBD2,TRBV20-1,many,CSARGTSGQETQYF,TGCAGTGCTAGAGGGACTAGCGGGCAAGAGACCCAGTACTTC
TRBJ2-2,TRBD2,TRBV4-3,NA,CASSPGLAGANTGELFF,TGCGCCAGCAGCCCGGGACTAGCGGGCGCGAACACCGGGGAGCTGTTTTTT
TRBJ2-2,NA,TRBV6-1,NA,CASRRSRGGNTGELFF,TGTGCCAGCCGCCGGTCTCGCGGGGGCAACACCGGGGAGCTGTTTTTT
TRBJ1-3,NA,TRBV5-1,few,CASSLDGRSDTIYF,TGCGCCAGCAGCTTGGATGGACGTTCGGACACCATATATTTT
TRBJ2-5,NA,TRBV20-1,NA,CSARRWGQETQYF,TGCAGTGCTAGACGGTGGGGTCAAGAGACCCAGTACTTC